One sample yielded the 15 T cell receptor beta chains listed below, sequenced in a study of blood T cell repertoires in COVID-19 (dated by TCRdb to 2019 to 2021). Preparation of the library involved the immunoSEQ multiplex PCR assay. TCRdb obtained this table from immuneACCESS and retained in-frame rearrangements with V and J assigned. These tables miss some clones; where compared with another copy, unresolved V genes account for less than half of the shortfall, and the remainder is unexplained. For this sample the table gives about 250,000 clones, of which about 86% were detected only once. The ten largest clonotypes hold over 7.5% of the sample. Sample: peripheral blood. Every receptor here comes from a man aged 80 or over with acute or convalescent COVID-19.

This clone was recorded a few times. V usage is TRBV11-2 and J usage is TRBJ2-7; D is uncertain. Between the trimmed V and J ends, which lost 2 bases and 0 bases, there was a span of 2 bases. Germline-derived CDR1 and CDR2 are SGHAT and FQNNGV. The CDR3 loop spans 12 amino acids. CDR3 sequence: CASSLRSYEQYF. CDR3 sequence (DNA): TGTGCCAGCAGCTTACGCTCCTACGAGCAGTACTTC.

The chain recombines TRBV3-1 (or the pseudogene TRBV3-2) with TRBJ2-5; 7 bases match TRBD2. This CDR3 has 16 residues. V lost 4 bases, J lost 5 bases, and 13 bases stayed unmatched. CDR1 LGHDT and CDR2 YNNKEL come from the germline V gene (reference sequence). CDR3 nucleotide sequence: TGTGCCAGCAGCCTCCGAGGTGCGGGAGAGGGGGAGACCCAGTACTTC. Its protein product is CASSLRGAGEGETQYF.

The rearrangement links TRBV4-2 to TRBJ2-5; no clear D gene. The CDR3 extends over 12 amino acids. Trimming cost V 4 bases and J 5 bases, with 8 bases left between them. Germline V CDR1 and CDR2: LGHNA, YNFKEQ. As DNA, the CDR3 is TGTGCCAGCAGCCCCTCTTCGGAGACCCAGTACTTC. Its protein is CASSPSSETQYF.

The chain combines TRBV2 with TRBJ1-2; 7 nucleotides align to TRBD1. Germline V lookup: CDR1 SNHLY, CDR2 FYNNEI. The CDR3 runs 14 residues. V dropped 2 bases and J dropped 7; count of bases not matched to a gene: 7. CDR3: CASSEREGASGYTF. Here the CDR3 DNA reads TGTGCCAGCAGTGAACGGGAGGGGGCGAGTGGCTACACCTTC.

The genes are TRBV3-1 (or the pseudogene TRBV3-2) and TRBJ2-2, with 8 bases fitting TRBD1. The CDR3 is 15 amino acids. Germline assignment: CDR1 LGHDT and CDR2 YNNKEL (reference sequence). V lost 2 bases and J lost 3; bases outside the gene matches: 2. The DNA for the CDR3 is TGTGCCAGCAGCCAAAGGGACAGGTACACCGGGGAGCTGTTTTTT. It codes for CASSQRDRYTGELFF.

This clone was found once. V is TRBV6-6 and J is TRBJ1-6; D gene ambiguous. Germline loops: CDR1 MNHNY, CDR2 SVGAGI (reference sequence). Trimming removed 2 bases from V and 9 bases from J, with 8 bases in between. This CDR3 spans 13 amino acids. This chain's CDR3 is CASSYEGGSPLHF. For the CDR3, the DNA is TGTGCCAGCAGTTACGAGGGTGGTTCACCCCTCCACTTT.

The rearrangement links TRBV5-1 to TRBJ1-6; possibly TRBD1 for D (5 bases). V was pared by 3 bases and J by 0 bases, with 10 bases between. The CDR3 contains 16 residues. Germline assignment: CDR1 SGHRS and CDR2 YFSETQ. CDR3 sequence reads: CASSSRQNSYNSPLHF. The DNA of the CDR3 is TGCGCCAGCAGCTCACGACAGAACTCCTATAATTCACCCCTCCACTTT.

Regarding this clone: Other DNA sequences in the sample encode the same CDR3. This chain joins TRBV19 and TRBJ1-6; maybe TRBD1 (5 bases). The CDR3 is 13 amino acids. The germline gives CDR1 LNHDA, CDR2 SQIVND (reference sequence). V dropped 7 bases and J dropped 2 bases, with 6 bases sitting between them. CDR3 bases: TGTGCCAGTAAGGACACCTATAATTCACCCCTCCACTTT. Its translation: CASKDTYNSPLHF.

In this sample, this clone turned up once. V usage is TRBV4-1 and J usage is TRBJ1-4; D call uncertain. Trimming took 0 bases from V and 8 from J, leaving 10 bases between them. The CDR3 length is 14 residues. From germline, CDR1 is MGHRA and CDR2 YSYEKL. In DNA, the CDR3 is TGCGCCAGCAGCCAAGATTGGCTGCGGGAAAAACTGTTTTTT. Amino acid sequence: CASSQDWLREKLFF.

J is TRBJ1-5 and V is TRBV7-9, with D perhaps matching TRBD1 (5 bases). CDR1 and CDR2 from the germline V gene are SEHNR and FQNEAQ (reference sequence). The length of the CDR3 is 14 residues. With 1 base removed from V and 6 bases from J, the gap between germline ends came to 10 bases. CDR3 coding DNA: TGTGCCAGCAGCTTAGAGGGGCACGGTCAGCCCCAGCATTTT. It codes for CASSLEGHGQPQHF.

This clone was detected only once. The CDR3 spells CASSLVKNTEAFF. As DNA, the CDR3 is TGCGCCAGCAGCTTGGTCAAGAACACTGAAGCTTTCTTT. V is TRBV5-1 and J is TRBJ1-1; D gene ambiguous. The germline CDR1 and CDR2 sequences are SGHRS and YFSETQ. V shed 0 bases and J shed 1 base, with 4 bases lying between them. The CDR3 has 13 residues.

The rearrangement links TRBV7-9 to TRBJ2-1; 8 bases are shared with TRBD2. The V segment lost 5 bases and the J segment 4 bases; nucleotides outside the gene matches: 7. The CDR3 is 15 amino acids. Germline V CDR1 and CDR2: SEHNR, FQNEAQ (reference sequence). The CDR3 sequence is CASSPGGPKYNEQFF. CDR3 DNA sequence: TGTGCCAGCAGCCCGGGGGGGCCTAAGTACAATGAGCAGTTCTTC.

This clone showed up just once. CDR3 sequence: CASSPNLLTTPTNEKLFF. CDR3 nucleotides: TGTGCCAGCAGCCCAAACCTCTTGACAACCCCAACTAATGAAAAACTGTTTTTT. V gene TRBV7-9 combines with J gene TRBJ1-4; D is ambiguous. Germline CDR1 SEHNR, CDR2 FQNEAQ (reference sequence). Trimming left V 5 bases short and J 0 bases short, with 19 bases between. This CDR3 spans 18 amino acids. The whole variable domain, filled in from reference TRBV7-9 and TRBJ1-4, reads DTGVSQNPRHKITKRGQNVTFRCDPISEHNRLYWYRQTLGQGPEFLTYFQNEAQLEKSRLLSDRFSAERPKGSFSTLEIQRTEQGDSAMYLCASSPNLLTTPTNEKLFFGSGTQLSVL.

V and J are TRBV4-1 and TRBJ2-7, with 11 bases fitting TRBD2. The V segment lost 2 bases and the J segment 2 bases; nucleotides outside the gene matches: 8. This CDR3 has 17 amino acids. Germline CDR1 is MGHRA and CDR2 is YSYEKL. CDR3 sequence: CASSQYASGRTAYEQYF. CDR3 bases: TGCGCCAGCAGCCAATACGCTAGCGGGAGGACCGCCTACGAGCAGTACTTC.

The gene calls are TRBV6-5 and TRBJ1-1, with 7 bases that match TRBD1. Looked up from germline, CDR1 is MNHEY and CDR2 is SVGAGI. The ends lost 0 bases at V and 1 base at J; junction bases unmatched: 5. The CDR3 extends over 16 amino acids. CDR3 nucleotide sequence: TGTGCCAGCAGTTACTCCTGGACAGGAGGGAACACTGAAGCTTTCTTT. It is translated as CASSYSWTGGNTEAFF.